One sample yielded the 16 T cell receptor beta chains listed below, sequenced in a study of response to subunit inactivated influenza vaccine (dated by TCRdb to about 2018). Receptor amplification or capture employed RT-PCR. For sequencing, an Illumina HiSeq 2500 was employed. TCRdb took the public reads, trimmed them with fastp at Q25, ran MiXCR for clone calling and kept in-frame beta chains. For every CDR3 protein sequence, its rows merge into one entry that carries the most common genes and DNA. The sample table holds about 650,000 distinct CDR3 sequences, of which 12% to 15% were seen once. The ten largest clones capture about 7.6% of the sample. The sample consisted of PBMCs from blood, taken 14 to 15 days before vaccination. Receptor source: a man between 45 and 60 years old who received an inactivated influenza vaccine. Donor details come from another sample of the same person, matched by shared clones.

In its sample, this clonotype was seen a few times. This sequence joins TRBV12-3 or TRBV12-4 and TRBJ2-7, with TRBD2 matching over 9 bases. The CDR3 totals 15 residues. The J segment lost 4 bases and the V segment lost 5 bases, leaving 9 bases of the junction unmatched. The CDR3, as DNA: TGTGCCAGCAGTCTTGGTAGCGGGGGCGAGTACGAGCAGTACTTC. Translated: CASSLGSGGEYEQYF.

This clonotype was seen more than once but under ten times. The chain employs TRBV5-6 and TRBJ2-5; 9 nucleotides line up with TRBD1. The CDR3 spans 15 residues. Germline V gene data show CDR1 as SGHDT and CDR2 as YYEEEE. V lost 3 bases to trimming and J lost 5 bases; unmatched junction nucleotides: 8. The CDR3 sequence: CASSWGQGLLETQYF. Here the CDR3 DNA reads TGTGCCAGCAGCTGGGGACAGGGCCTCCTGGAGACCCAGTACTTC. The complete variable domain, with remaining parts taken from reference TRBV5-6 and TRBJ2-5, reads DAGVTQSPTHLIKTRGQQVTLRCSPKSGHDTVSWYQQALGQGPQFIFQYYEEEERQRGNFPDRFSGHQFPNYSSELNVNALLLGDSALYLCASSWGQGLLETQYFGPGTRLLVL.

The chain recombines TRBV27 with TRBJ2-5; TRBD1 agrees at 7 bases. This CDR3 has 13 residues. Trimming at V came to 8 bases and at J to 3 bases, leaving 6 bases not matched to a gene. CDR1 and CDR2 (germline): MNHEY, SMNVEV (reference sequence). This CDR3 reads CASGRDSEETQYF. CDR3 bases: TGTGCCAGCGGTCGGGACAGTGAAGAGACCCAGTACTTC.

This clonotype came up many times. The CDR3 bases are TGTGCCAGCCGGGACAGGGACTTATACGAGCAGTACTTC. Amino acid sequence: CASRDRDLYEQYF. V usage is TRBV28 and J usage is TRBJ2-7, with 9 bases fitting TRBD1. J was trimmed by 4 bases and V by 8 bases; bases with no gene match: 6. The CDR3 totals 13 residues. Germline V gene data show CDR1 as MDHEN and CDR2 as SYDVKM.

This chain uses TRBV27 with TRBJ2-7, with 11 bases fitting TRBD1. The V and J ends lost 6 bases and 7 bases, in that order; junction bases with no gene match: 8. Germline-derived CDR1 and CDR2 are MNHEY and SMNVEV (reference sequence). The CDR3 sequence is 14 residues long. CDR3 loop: CASRPWTGGEEQYF. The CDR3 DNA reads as TGTGCCAGCAGACCTTGGACAGGGGGCGAGGAGCAGTACTTC.

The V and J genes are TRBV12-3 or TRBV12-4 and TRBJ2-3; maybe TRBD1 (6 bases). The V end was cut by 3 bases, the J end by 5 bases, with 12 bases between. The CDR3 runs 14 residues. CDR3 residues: CASSLSTGIDTQYF. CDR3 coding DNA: TGTGCCAGCAGTTTGTCTACAGGGATAGATACGCAGTATTTT.

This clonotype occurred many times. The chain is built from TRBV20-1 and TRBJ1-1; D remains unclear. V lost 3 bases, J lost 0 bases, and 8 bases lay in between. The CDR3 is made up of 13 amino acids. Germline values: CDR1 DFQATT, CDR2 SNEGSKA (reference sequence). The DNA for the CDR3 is TGCAGTGCTAGCTTGGTGTTGAACACTGAAGCTTTCTTT. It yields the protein CSASLVLNTEAFF.

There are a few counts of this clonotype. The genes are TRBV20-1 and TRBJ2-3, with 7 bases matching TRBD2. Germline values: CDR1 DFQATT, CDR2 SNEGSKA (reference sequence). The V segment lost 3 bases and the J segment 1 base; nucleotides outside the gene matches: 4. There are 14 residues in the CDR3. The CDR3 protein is CSASSAGGTDTQYF. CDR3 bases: TGCAGTGCTAGTAGTGCGGGGGGCACAGATACGCAGTATTTT.

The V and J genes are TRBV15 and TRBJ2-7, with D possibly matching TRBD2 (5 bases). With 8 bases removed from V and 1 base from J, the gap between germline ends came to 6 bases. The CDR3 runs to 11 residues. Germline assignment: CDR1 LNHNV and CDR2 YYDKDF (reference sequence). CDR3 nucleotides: TGTGCCACCGGGGAGTCCTACGAGCAGTACTTC. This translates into CATGESYEQYF.

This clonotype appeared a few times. The CDR3: CSVRDTSGAYEQYF. For the CDR3, the DNA is TGCAGTGTCCGGGATACTAGCGGGGCCTACGAGCAGTACTTC. The chain joins TRBV20-1 to TRBJ2-7; 10 nucleotides align to TRBD2. The V gene's germline CDR1 is DFQATT and CDR2 SNEGSKA (reference sequence). Trimming removed 7 bases from V and 2 bases from J; junction bases left unmatched: 8. This CDR3 spans 14 amino acids.

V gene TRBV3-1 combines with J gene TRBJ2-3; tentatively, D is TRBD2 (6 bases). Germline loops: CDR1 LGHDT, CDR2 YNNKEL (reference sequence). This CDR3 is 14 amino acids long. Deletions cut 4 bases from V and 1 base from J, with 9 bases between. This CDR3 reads CASSRPSGTDTQYF. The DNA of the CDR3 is TGTGCCAGCAGCCGGCCTAGCGGCACAGATACGCAGTATTTT.

The CDR3 loop reads CSAPGTVIYEQYF. The CDR3 bases are TGCAGTGCCCCCGGGACAGTGATTTACGAGCAGTACTTC. The chain recombines TRBV20-1 with TRBJ2-7; 7 bases line up with TRBD1. Trimming took 6 bases from V and 4 from J; bases not matched to a gene: 9. The CDR3 sequence is 13 residues long. The germline CDR1 and CDR2 sequences are DFQATT and SNEGSKA (reference sequence).

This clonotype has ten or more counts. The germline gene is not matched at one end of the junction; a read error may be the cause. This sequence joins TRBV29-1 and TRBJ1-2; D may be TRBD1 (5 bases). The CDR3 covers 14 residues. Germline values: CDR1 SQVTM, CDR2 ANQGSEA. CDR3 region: CSVEVLGRKNGYTF. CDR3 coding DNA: TGCAGCGTGGAAGTACTGGGACGGAAAAATGGCTACACCTTC.

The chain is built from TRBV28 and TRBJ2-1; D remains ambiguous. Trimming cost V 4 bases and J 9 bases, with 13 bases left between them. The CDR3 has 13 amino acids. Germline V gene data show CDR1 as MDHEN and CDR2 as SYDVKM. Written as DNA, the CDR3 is TGTGCCAGCAGTTACCTTATTAGTGGTGAGCAGTTCTTC. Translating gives CASSYLISGEQFF. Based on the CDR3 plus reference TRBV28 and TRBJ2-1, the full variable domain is DVKVTQSSRYLVKRTGEKVFLECVQDMDHENMFWYRQDPGLGLRLIYFSYDVKMKEKGDIPEGYSVSREKKERFSLILESASTNQTSMYLCASSYLISGEQFFGPGTRLTVL.

The chain's CDR3 is CATSDSPGEYGYTF. The CDR3 coding sequence is TGTGCCACCAGCGATTCGCCAGGGGAATATGGCTACACCTTC. V gene TRBV15 combines with J gene TRBJ1-2, with D possibly matching TRBD1 (6 bases). The V gene's germline CDR1 is LNHNV and CDR2 YYDKDF (reference sequence). The CDR3 runs 14 residues. V gave up 5 bases and J gave up 5 bases, with 15 bases separating them.

The CDR3 DNA sequence: TGTGCCAGCAGCAGACAGGGTTTGCCTGGAAACACCATATATTTT. Its translation: CASSRQGLPGNTIYF. This chain connects TRBV2 to TRBJ1-3, with 7 bases identical to TRBD1. The CDR3 is 15 residues long. CDR1 and CDR2 from the germline V gene are SNHLY and FYNNEI. V gave up 6 bases and J gave up 2 bases; unmatched junction bases: 7.